The T cell receptor beta chain described here comes from a study of blood T cell repertoires in COVID-19 (dated by TCRdb to the early 2020s). Background on the whole study: Samples from collaborators originated in the United States, Italy and Spain and spanned both the acute and convalescent phases of COVID-19. The prospective study material was composed of cDNA or gDNA derived from T cells, B-cell-depleted T cells, or PBMCs. The dataset comprised deeply sampled blood TCRbeta repertoires from subjects exposed to, actively infected with, or recovered from COVID-19. A freely available public database, intended as a resource for researchers studying the immune response to SARS-CoV-2, is where the repertoires were released. The samples were drawn from two sources: the first 160 participants of the ongoing ImmuneRACE study, and 1,254 subjects contributed by 6 global collaborators. A de-identified subject ID, COVID-19 status, age in years and sex were almost always included in the sample metadata. Where HLA class I and class II types were available, the types were taken from metadata supplied by the sample provider, not from assay-based typing. What the research found in general, with its limitations: How much clinical and demographic metadata was included differed by source and by participant, and the metadata was provided uncurated.

Reading from cysteine to phenylalanine, the CDR3 counts 13 amino acids. Just the 39-base CDR3 DNA is kept, in frame starting at base 1. V is shortened by 4 bases, J by 7 bases, and the region joining them spans 10 bases. Reading the germline V gene gives CDR1 MGHDK and CDR2 SYGVNS. The table lists this clone with a count of one. The specificity of this receptor is unknown. One base away there is no much larger clone; base qualities are not given. TCRbeta CDR3 regions were amplified from genomic DNA by means of the immunoSEQ Assay, a bias-controlled multiplex PCR. As for how the authors treated the data: The number of nucleated cells in each sample was estimated by amplification of reference gene primers within the assay. To quantify the absolute abundance of each unique TCRbeta CDR3 rearrangement, sequence reads were collapsed and filtered. For each sample, productive Simpson clonality was calculated by taking the square root of Simpson's diversity index across productive rearrangements. TCRdb re-hosts the immuneACCESS table, in-frame sequences only. Its copies lack some clones; in the studies checked, an unresolved V gene accounts for under half of them, and the cause for the rest is not known. That table gives V, J and clone size, and the DNA gave D and trimming. This sample is represented by 270,000 or so clones; roughly nine tenths of them were singletons. The ten top clones hold around 9% of the sample.

The collaborating institutions used their own protocols to collect whole blood in K2EDTA tubes. For TCRbeta analysis, collaborators shipped samples in one of three forms: frozen whole blood, isolated PBMCs, or DNA extracted from either of those sample types. The receptor was isolated from a middle-aged man with active or convalescent COVID-19. The material sequenced was peripheral blood. Recombination joined TRBV25-1 with TRBJ1-4; the D segment cannot be called with confidence. The CDR3 region: CASSAGSGEKLFF. The DNA sequence is given as TGTGCCAGCAGTGCTGGGTCGGGTGAAAAACTGTTTTTT.